This T cell receptor (beta chain) is drawn from a study of blood T cell repertoires in COVID-19. V was shortened by 2 bases and J by 2 bases, with 10 bases between the two germline ends. This CDR3 is 13 amino acids long. From germline, CDR1 is SQVTM and CDR2 ANQGSEA. Data came from immunoSEQ multiplex PCR; TCRdb stores just in-frame clones and leaves some out. The sample has about 72,000 clones; under 95% are singletons. This chain connects TRBV29-1 to TRBJ2-7, with a tentative D call TRBD2 (5 bases). This sequence originates from a woman in her fifties or sixties with active COVID-19. The sample taken for sequencing was peripheral blood. The CDR3 here is CSVELPGTYEQYF. The DNA for the CDR3 is TGCAGCGTTGAACTTCCGGGGACCTACGAGCAGTACTTC.